What follows describes a single T cell receptor (beta chain). Its antigen has not been determined. No clone much larger than this one lies a single base away; base qualities are absent. TCRbeta CDR3 regions were amplified from genomic DNA by means of the immunoSEQ Assay, a bias-controlled multiplex PCR. The paper's processing steps were these. Within the assay, amplification of reference gene primers was used to estimate how many nucleated cells each sample contained. Sequence reads were collapsed and filtered to measure the absolute abundance of every unique TCRbeta CDR3 rearrangement. For each sample, productive Simpson clonality was calculated by taking the square root of Simpson's diversity index across productive rearrangements. TCRdb took this table from immuneACCESS and kept in-frame rearrangements with V and J called. Such tables lack part of the clones; where checked against another copy, unresolved V genes explain under half of the gap, and the rest is unexplained. That table supplies the V and J calls and clone size; D and trimming were determined from the DNA. In this sample the table shows roughly 230,000 clones, roughly 80% of which occur a single time. Over 9.5% of the sample goes to the ten largest clones.

This specimen belongs to a study of blood T cell repertoires in COVID-19 (dated by TCRdb to about 2020). Study-level background: Collaborator samples came from the United States, Italy and Spain and covered acute and convalescent phases of COVID-19. The prospective study material was composed of cDNA or gDNA derived from T cells, B-cell-depleted T cells, or PBMCs. The dataset comprised deeply sampled blood TCRbeta repertoires from subjects exposed to, actively infected with, or recovered from COVID-19. A freely available public database, intended as a resource for researchers studying the immune response to SARS-CoV-2, is where the repertoires were released. The samples were drawn from the first 160 participants of the ongoing ImmuneRACE study and from about 1,200 subjects provided by 6 global collaborators. The sample metadata nearly always contained a de-identified subject ID, COVID-19 status, age in years and sex. Where available, HLA class I and class II types were obtained from metadata supplied by the sample provider rather than from assay-based typing. General study outcomes and caveats: How much clinical and demographic metadata was included differed by source and by participant, and the metadata was provided uncurated.

One collaborating source in Seattle enrolled patients during active infection and followed them longitudinally through the course of disease. Collaborating institutions collected whole blood in K2EDTA tubes following their own protocols. For TCRbeta analysis, collaborators shipped samples as frozen whole blood, isolated PBMCs, or DNA extracted from either of those sample types. V and J lose 10 bases and 2 bases, and a span of 16 bases separates them. CDR1 and CDR2 are read off the germline V gene (reference sequence) as MNHEY and SMNVEV. The CDR3 has 14 amino acids, counting the end cysteine and phenylalanine. Left in the record is the CDR3 DNA by itself, 42 bases read in frame from the first base.

The chain is encoded by TRBV27 joined to TRBJ2-3, with TRBD2 perhaps the D gene, on 5 matching bases. This clonotype was obtained from a woman over 75 with COVID-19, enrolled during active disease. Sequenced: peripheral blood. CDR3 region: CATSGGYHTDTQYF. The DNA is as follows: TGTGCCACCTCCGGAGGCTACCACACAGATACGCAGTATTTT.